This passage covers 13 T cell receptor beta chains from one sample sequenced in a study of shared clonotypes between healthy human individuals. Sequenced by immunoSEQ multiplex PCR; TCRdb stores in-frame clones only, minus some. The table includes a few million clones, around 95% detected once. The sample taken for sequencing was naive CD4+ T cells sorted from blood. Subset: CD45RA+ positively selected. All receptors derive from a man younger than 35 in good health.

The J gene is TRBJ2-2, the V gene TRBV5-1, with D possibly being TRBD1 (5 bases). V lost 4 bases and J 2 bases, leaving 9 bases between the germline ends. Germline loops: CDR1 SGHRS, CDR2 YFSETQ. This CDR3 region has 14 residues. The CDR3 nucleotides are TGCGCCAGCAGCGCCAGGGTTAACACCGGGGAGCTGTTTTTT. Encoded protein: CASSARVNTGELFF.

The V call is TRBV5-4, the J call TRBJ1-2, with D unclear. Germline values: CDR1 SGHNT, CDR2 YYREEE (reference sequence). The V end was cut by 6 bases, the J end by 0 bases, with 9 bases between. The CDR3 sequence is 13 residues long. CDR3 coding DNA: TGTGCCAGCACCCGGACTGCTAACTATGGCTACACCTTC. It is translated as CASTRTANYGYTF.

The rearrangement links TRBV28 to TRBJ1-2, with D tentatively TRBD1 (6 bases). Germline CDR1 and CDR2: MDHEN and SYDVKM. V dropped 5 bases and J dropped 7 bases, with 14 bases sitting between them. The CDR3 is 13 amino acids. CDR3 protein: CASSRQGRGGYTF. The CDR3 nucleotides read TGTGCCAGCAGTCGTCAGGGGAGGGGTGGCTACACCTTC.

This clone was recorded a few times. At the DNA level, this CDR3 is encoded by other sequences in the same sample as well. The chain has TRBV9 and TRBJ1-1; D not certain. Germline CDR1 is SGDLS and CDR2 is YYNGEE. V lost 0 bases to trimming and J lost 1 base, with 7 bases between them. The CDR3 is 14 amino acids. Written as DNA, the CDR3 is TGTGCCAGCAGCGTAGGGCCTCAGAACACTGAAGCTTTCTTT. Amino acid sequence: CASSVGPQNTEAFF.

V and J are TRBV6-1 and TRBJ1-2; 9 bases are shared with TRBD1. The J segment lost 1 base and the V segment lost 4 bases, leaving 13 bases of the junction unmatched. The CDR3 is made up of 18 amino acids. Germline values: CDR1 MNHNS, CDR2 SASEGT. CDR3 protein: CASSAGTGQGLGNYGYTF. In DNA, the CDR3 is TGTGCCAGCAGTGCCGGGACAGGGCAGGGCCTCGGTAACTATGGCTACACCTTC.

The chain is built from TRBV28 and TRBJ1-5; D gene uncertain. This CDR3 region has 13 residues. Germline V gene lookup returns CDR1 MDHEN and CDR2 SYDVKM. V shed 2 bases and J shed 5 bases, with 7 bases lying between them. CDR3 sequence: CASSLGQYQPQHF. In DNA, the CDR3 is TGTGCCAGCAGTTTAGGCCAGTATCAGCCCCAGCATTTT.

The V gene is TRBV18, the J gene TRBJ2-5, with 7 bases aligning to TRBD1. This CDR3 contains 15 residues. Germline trimming cut 3 bases from V and 2 bases from J; bases unmatched to any gene: 6. The germline CDR1 and CDR2 sequences are KGHSH and LQKENI. The CDR3 coding sequence is TGTGCCAGCTCACCTTTTAAGGGACAGCAAGAGACCCAGTACTTC. Amino acid sequence: CASSPFKGQQETQYF.

The chain is built from TRBV19 and TRBJ2-7, with D possibly TRBD1 on 6 matching bases. Germline V lookup: CDR1 LNHDA, CDR2 SQIVND (reference sequence). The CDR3 runs to 16 residues. V was clipped by 2 bases and J by 7 bases, with 21 bases between them. CDR3 nucleotide sequence: TGTGCCAGTAGTATAATTCCCGTCGGACAGTTAAAGGAGCAGTACTTC. Translated: CASSIIPVGQLKEQYF.

CDR3 amino acids: CASSLAGTANSPLHF. Here the CDR3 DNA reads TGTGCCAGCAGCTTGGCTGGGACTGCGAATTCACCCCTCCACTTT. The chain combines TRBV5-4 with TRBJ1-6, with D tentatively TRBD1 (5 bases). The CDR3 contains 15 residues. The germline V gene has CDR1 SGHNT and CDR2 YYREEE (reference sequence). V lost 0 bases, J lost 7 bases, and 11 bases lay in between.

The chain recombines TRBV5-1 with TRBJ1-2, with 9 bases that match TRBD1. V dropped 0 bases and J dropped 7; count of bases not matched to a gene: 7. CDR1 and CDR2 from the germline V gene are SGHRS and YFSETQ. The CDR3 is 15 amino acids. CDR3 loop: CASSLGTGVKGGYTF. In DNA, the CDR3 is TGCGCCAGCAGCTTGGGGACAGGGGTAAAGGGTGGCTACACCTTC. Filled out from reference TRBV5-1 and TRBJ1-2, the complete variable domain reads KAGVTQTPRYLIKTRGQQVTLSCSPISGHRSVSWYQQTPGQGLQFLFEYFSETQRNKGNFPGRFSGRQFSNSRSEMNVSTLELGDSALYLCASSLGTGVKGGYTFGSGTRLTVV.

A remark on this clone: The same CDR3 can be traced to other DNA sequences in this sample. The chain joins TRBV6-5 to TRBJ1-1; D uncertain. Per germline, CDR1 MNHEY and CDR2 SVGAGI. Trimming removed 5 bases at V and 5 bases at J, with 6 bases between. The CDR3 runs to 11 residues. CDR3 in DNA: TGTGCCAGCAGTCGAGGGACTGAAGCTTTCTTT. It is translated as CASSRGTEAFF.

The chain has TRBV6-4 and TRBJ2-3, with 10 bases fitting TRBD2. Germline CDR1 MRHNA, CDR2 SNTAGT. The ends lost 2 bases at V and 1 base at J; junction bases unmatched: 3. The length of the CDR3 is 16 residues. The CDR3 DNA reads TGTGCCAGCAGTGACAGAGCGGGGGGGGGCACAGATACGCAGTATTTT. As protein: CASSDRAGGGTDTQYF.

The CDR3 bases are TGTGCCAGTAGGAAAACAGGGGCCGGTGAAAAACTGTTTTTT. Translated: CASRKTGAGEKLFF. This sequence joins TRBV19 and TRBJ1-4, with 7 bases matching TRBD1. Per the germline V gene, CDR1 is LNHDA and CDR2 is SQIVND (reference sequence). Trimming at V came to 6 bases and at J to 7 bases, leaving 8 bases not matched to a gene. The CDR3 is 14 residues long. Complete variable domain (other parts from reference TRBV19 and TRBJ1-4): DGGITQSPKYLFRKEGQNVTLSCEQNLNHDAMYWYRQDPGQGLRLIYYSQIVNDFQKGDIAEGYSVSREKKESFPLTVTSAQKNPTAFYLCASRKTGAGEKLFFGSGTQLSVL.